A selection of T cell receptor beta chains follows, all from one sample in a study of blood T cell repertoires in COVID-19. Method: immunoSEQ multiplex PCR; TCRdb's copy keeps in-frame clones and lacks some. The table includes over 300,000 clones, 80% to 90% detected once. Sample: PBMCs or T cells enriched from blood (not recorded which). The origin of the receptors is a man aged 25 to 40 who had recovered from COVID-19. Each CDR3 is given with its conserved first and last residue. A D gene is named only where the DNA matches it firmly. Part of the rows lack a size; the others show once, few, many or a class for expanded clones.

size: .
V: TRBV7-2
J: TRBJ2-1
D: .
DNA: TGTGCCAGCAGCTTAGACCGTCCCAGCTCCTACAATGAGCAGTTCTTC
CDR3: CASSLDRPSSYNEQFF

size: .
V: TRBV2
J: TRBJ2-5
D: TRBD1
DNA: TGTGCCAGCAGCGGGACAGCCATACAAGAGACCCAGTACTTC
CDR3: CASSGTAIQETQYF

size: .
V: TRBV2
J: TRBJ1-2
D: .
DNA: TGTGCCAGCAGCGGGCCGGGGGTCTATGGCTACACCTTC
CDR3: CASSGPGVYGYTF

size: .
V: TRBV7-6
J: TRBJ2-1
D: TRBD1
DNA: TGTGCCAGCAGCTTAGGGTTATCAGGGGGCCTAAGTGAGCAGTTCTTC
CDR3: CASSLGLSGGLSEQFF

size: .
V: TRBV6-5
J: TRBJ1-2
D: .
DNA: TGTGCCAGCATCAGGGCTGGAGCTAGGTATGGCTACACCTTC
CDR3: CASIRAGARYGYTF

size: .
V: TRBV25-1
J: TRBJ1-1
D: .
DNA: TGTGCCAGCAGAGTTGGAGACACTGAAGCTTTCTTT
CDR3: CASRVGDTEAFF

size: few
V: TRBV10-1
J: TRBJ2-2
D: .
DNA: TGCGCCAGCAGCCTAGACAGAAATGGCACCGGGGAGCTGTTTTTT
CDR3: CASSLDRNGTGELFF

size: .
V: TRBV12-3/TRBV12-4
J: TRBJ1-2
D: .
DNA: TGTGCCAGCAGCTCGGACAGCCCCTATGGCTACACCTTC
CDR3: CASSSDSPYGYTF

size: .
V: TRBV10-3
J: TRBJ1-2
D: .
DNA: TGTGCCATCAACGGCAGGGGTAACTATGGCTACACCTTC
CDR3: CAINGRGNYGYTF

size: .
V: TRBV11-2
J: TRBJ1-2
D: .
DNA: TGTGCCAGCAGCCTGGCGGAGTATTATGGCTACACCTTC
CDR3: CASSLAEYYGYTF

size: few
V: TRBV10-3
J: TRBJ1-5
D: .
DNA: TGTGCCATCAGTGGGACAAATAGCAATCAGCCCCAGCATTTT
CDR3: CAISGTNSNQPQHF

size: .
V: TRBV7-2
J: TRBJ1-2
D: .
DNA: TGTGCCAGCAGCTTAGCCTTGGGGCAGGGTCACGGCTACACCTTC
CDR3: CASSLALGQGHGYTF

size: .
V: TRBV5-1
J: TRBJ1-2
D: TRBD1
DNA: TGCGCCAGCAGCTTGTCAGGGGGCGATGGCTACACCTTC
CDR3: CASSLSGGDGYTF

size: .
V: TRBV19
J: TRBJ2-5
D: TRBD2
DNA: TGTGCCAGTAGTAAGACTAGCGGGGGGGGAGAGACCCAGTACTTC
CDR3: CASSKTSGGGETQYF

size: .
V: TRBV14
J: TRBJ1-6
D: TRBD1
DNA: TGTGCCAGCAGCCAAGACCAGGGGGCTCTTTCACCCCTCCACTTT
CDR3: CASSQDQGALSPLHF

size: .
V: TRBV28
J: TRBJ2-1
D: .
DNA: TGTGCCAGCAGTCCAAACAGGGATGAGCAGTTCTTC
CDR3: CASSPNRDEQFF

size: .
V: TRBV6-1
J: TRBJ2-1
D: .
DNA: TGTGCCAGCAGTGAAGAGACCCGGGGTGGGGAGCAGTTCTTC
CDR3: CASSEETRGGEQFF

size: .
V: TRBV19
J: TRBJ1-2
D: .
DNA: TGTGCCAGTAGTCAAGAGGAGGGCAAGGGCTACACCTTC
CDR3: CASSQEEGKGYTF

size: .
V: TRBV6-2/TRBV6-3
J: TRBJ1-5
D: .
DNA: TGTGCCAGCAGTCAGGGGCTCTATAGCAATCAGCCCCAGCATTTT
CDR3: CASSQGLYSNQPQHF

size: once
V: TRBV6-2/TRBV6-3
J: TRBJ2-3
D: TRBD1
DNA: TGTGCCAGCAGTTCACCGGGACAGGTTTCCACAGATACGCAGTATTTT
CDR3: CASSSPGQVSTDTQYF

size: .
V: TRBV29-1
J: TRBJ2-1
D: .
DNA: TGCAGCGTTGAAGGTGACAGGTCTAGCTCCTACAATGAGCAGTTCTTC
CDR3: CSVEGDRSSSYNEQFF

size: .
V: TRBV6-5
J: TRBJ2-3
D: .
DNA: TGTGCCAGCAGGCCACAGGGAGATACGCAGTATTTT
CDR3: CASRPQGDTQYF

size: .
V: TRBV4-2
J: TRBJ1-5
D: .
DNA: TGTGCCAGCAGCCAAGAATTCCAGGGGCATCAGCCCCAGCATTTT
CDR3: CASSQEFQGHQPQHF

size: .
V: TRBV4-1
J: TRBJ1-1
D: .
DNA: TGCGCCAGCAGCCGAGGGAATACTGAAGCTTTCTTT
CDR3: CASSRGNTEAFF

size: .
V: TRBV30
J: TRBJ1-2
D: .
DNA: TGTGCCTGGAAGGGGCCCGACTATGGCTACACCTTC
CDR3: CAWKGPDYGYTF

size: .
V: TRBV9
J: TRBJ2-5
D: TRBD1
DNA: TGTGCCAGCAGCGTAGCGTCGAGAGGGGGCAATTTACAAGAGACCCAGTACTTC
CDR3: CASSVASRGGNLQETQYF

size: .
V: TRBV30
J: TRBJ1-2
D: TRBD1
DNA: TGTGCCTGGAGTGGGTGGAGAGGGGGCAATGGCTACACCTTC
CDR3: CAWSGWRGGNGYTF

size: .
V: TRBV10-1
J: TRBJ1-2
D: .
DNA: TGCGCCAGCAGTGAGTCCGGGGGTTCCCCTAGCGGCTACACCTTC
CDR3: CASSESGGSPSGYTF

size: .
V: TRBV7-8
J: TRBJ1-2
D: TRBD1
DNA: TGTGCCAGCAGCTTAGCGACAGGGGGACACTATGGCTACACCTTC
CDR3: CASSLATGGHYGYTF

size: .
V: TRBV18
J: TRBJ1-1
D: .
DNA: TGTGCCAGCTCACCAATAGTTAACACTGAAGCTTTCTTT
CDR3: CASSPIVNTEAFF

size: .
V: TRBV7-9
J: TRBJ1-2
D: .
DNA: TGTGCCAGCAGCTTAGGGACGACAGGATTTCACTATGGCTACACCTTC
CDR3: CASSLGTTGFHYGYTF

size: .
V: TRBV12-3/TRBV12-4
J: TRBJ1-1
D: .
DNA: TGTGCCAGCAGCTCCTATCGACAGGCAGAAGCTTTCTTT
CDR3: CASSSYRQAEAFF

size: .
V: TRBV3-1/TRBV3-2
J: TRBJ2-2
D: TRBD1
DNA: TGTGCCAGCAGCCAATCCGCGACAGGGGGCGCCGGGGAGCTGTTTTTT
CDR3: CASSQSATGGAGELFF

size: .
V: TRBV27
J: TRBJ2-5
D: TRBD1
DNA: TGTGCCAGCAGTTTAGGACAGGGGGGCACCGGGACCCAGTACTTC
CDR3: CASSLGQGGTGTQYF

size: few
V: TRBV29-1
J: TRBJ1-1
D: TRBD1
DNA: TGCAGCGTCGGGACAGGGGGCTCGGGCACTGAAGCTTTCTTT
CDR3: CSVGTGGSGTEAFF

size: .
V: TRBV5-1
J: TRBJ2-2
D: TRBD1
DNA: TGCGCCAGCAGCGGACAGGGGGTACCCGGGGAGCTGTTTTTT
CDR3: CASSGQGVPGELFF

size: .
V: TRBV2
J: TRBJ2-7
D: TRBD1
DNA: TGTGCCAGCAGTGAAGGGCCAGGACAGGGAAACTACGAGCAGTACTTC
CDR3: CASSEGPGQGNYEQYF

size: .
V: TRBV6-6
J: TRBJ1-2
D: TRBD1
DNA: TGTGCCAGCAGTACCTTACAGGGGGCTGTTGGCTACACCTTC
CDR3: CASSTLQGAVGYTF

size: .
V: TRBV29-1
J: TRBJ2-7
D: TRBD1
DNA: TGCAGTGTATCCGGGACAGGGACGAGAGAGCAGTACTTC
CDR3: CSVSGTGTREQYF

size: .
V: TRBV15
J: TRBJ2-2
D: .
DNA: TGTGCCACCAGCGTGGGCCAGAACACCGGGGAGCTGTTTTTT
CDR3: CATSVGQNTGELFF

size: .
V: TRBV19
J: TRBJ1-5
D: .
DNA: TGTGCCAGTAGTGGGTTCTTAGGGGAACAGCCCCAGCATTTT
CDR3: CASSGFLGEQPQHF

size: .
V: TRBV10-1
J: TRBJ1-1
D: .
DNA: TGCGCCAGCAGTGAGTCGTCCGGGTTGGACACTGAAGCTTTCTTT
CDR3: CASSESSGLDTEAFF

size: .
V: TRBV5-6
J: TRBJ1-5
D: .
DNA: TGTGCCAGCAGTCTTGCGAATGGTCAGCCCCAGCATTTT
CDR3: CASSLANGQPQHF

size: .
V: TRBV5-6
J: TRBJ2-5
D: .
DNA: TGTGCCAGCAGGCTGAGGGAGACCCAGTACTTC
CDR3: CASRLRETQYF